These T cell receptor beta chains were read from a single sample in a study of CD4 T cells in relation to SARS-CoV-2 and coronaviruses. Their target antigens are unknown. Sequencing was performed with immunoSEQ multiplex PCR; in TCRdb, only in-frame clones are kept and a portion is missing. The table records more than 25,000 clones, approximately 80% of them present only once. Sample: CD4+ T cells from PBMCs, cultured in vitro. The receptors here all came from a human donor in good health. Each CDR3 is given with its conserved first and last residue. Each record gives: J gene, clone size, D gene, V gene, CDR3 DNA, CDR3 protein. A D gene is named only where the DNA matches it firmly. For some rows the clone size is stated as once, few or many, or as a class when expanded; others skip it.

j_call: TRBJ2-3; clone_size: NA; d_call: NA; v_call: TRBV20-1; cdr3_nt: TGCAGTGCTAGTCGCGGCGGTAGCACAGATACGCAGTATTTT; cdr3_aa: CSASRGGSTDTQYF
j_call: TRBJ1-1; clone_size: NA; d_call: NA; v_call: TRBV5-5; cdr3_nt: TGTGCCAGCAGCTTGGTTATCTGGGACACTGAAGCTTTCTTT; cdr3_aa: CASSLVIWDTEAFF
j_call: TRBJ2-6; clone_size: NA; d_call: TRBD1; v_call: TRBV5-1; cdr3_nt: TGCGCCAGCAGCTTAGGGTTTGGGACAGGGGTATCCGGGGCCAACGTCCTGACTTTC; cdr3_aa: CASSLGFGTGVSGANVLTF
j_call: TRBJ1-1; clone_size: NA; d_call: NA; v_call: TRBV7-2; cdr3_nt: TGTGCCAGCAGCTACACAGGGAACACTGAAGCTTTCTTT; cdr3_aa: CASSYTGNTEAFF
j_call: TRBJ2-3; clone_size: NA; d_call: TRBD2; v_call: TRBV9; cdr3_nt: TGTGCCAGCAGCGTGCGGCGGGGGGGCATCGATACGCAGTATTTT; cdr3_aa: CASSVRRGGIDTQYF
j_call: TRBJ1-1; clone_size: NA; d_call: NA; v_call: TRBV18; cdr3_nt: TGTGCCAGCTCAAAGGGGGGCCTGAACACTGAAGCTTTCTTT; cdr3_aa: CASSKGGLNTEAFF
j_call: TRBJ2-2; clone_size: NA; d_call: TRBD1; v_call: TRBV7-3; cdr3_nt: TGTGCCAGCAGCCCGGACAGGGGGACCGGGGAGCTGTTTTTT; cdr3_aa: CASSPDRGTGELFF
j_call: TRBJ2-2; clone_size: NA; d_call: NA; v_call: TRBV28; cdr3_nt: TGTGCCAGCAGTTTGACACCTAGCGCGAACACCGGGGAGCTGTTTTTT; cdr3_aa: CASSLTPSANTGELFF
j_call: TRBJ2-1; clone_size: once; d_call: NA; v_call: TRBV7-9; cdr3_nt: TGTGCCAGCGAAGAGCGCACCACCTACAATGAGCAGTTCTTC; cdr3_aa: CASEERTTYNEQFF
j_call: TRBJ1-5; clone_size: NA; d_call: TRBD1; v_call: TRBV6-5; cdr3_nt: TGTGCCAGCATCCCGGGACAGGGCAATCAGCCCCAGCATTTT; cdr3_aa: CASIPGQGNQPQHF
j_call: TRBJ1-2; clone_size: few; d_call: TRBD1; v_call: TRBV7-2; cdr3_nt: TGTGCCAGCAGCTCCGGACAGGGCTATGGCTACACCTTC; cdr3_aa: CASSSGQGYGYTF
j_call: TRBJ2-1; clone_size: NA; d_call: NA; v_call: TRBV10-2; cdr3_nt: TGCGCCAGCAGTGAGTCTAGCGCATACAATGAGCAGTTCTTC; cdr3_aa: CASSESSAYNEQFF
j_call: TRBJ1-5; clone_size: NA; d_call: NA; v_call: TRBV7-9; cdr3_nt: TGTGCCAGCAGCTACGCGGATCTAAATCAGCCCCAGCATTTT; cdr3_aa: CASSYADLNQPQHF
j_call: TRBJ2-7; clone_size: NA; d_call: TRBD2; v_call: TRBV6-6; cdr3_nt: TGTGCCAGCAGGCTAGCGGGAGTCCCCTACGAGCAGTACTTC; cdr3_aa: CASRLAGVPYEQYF
j_call: TRBJ1-2; clone_size: NA; d_call: NA; v_call: TRBV7-8; cdr3_nt: TGTGCCAGCAGCGTAACCAGGGGTGTCGACGGTGGCTACACCTTC; cdr3_aa: CASSVTRGVDGGYTF
j_call: TRBJ2-2; clone_size: NA; d_call: NA; v_call: TRBV11-2; cdr3_nt: TGTGCCAGCAGCCCCGTGGGGGCGAACACCGGGGAGCTGTTTTTT; cdr3_aa: CASSPVGANTGELFF
j_call: TRBJ1-2; clone_size: NA; d_call: NA; v_call: TRBV27; cdr3_nt: TGTGCCAGCAGATTGGGGGGGGGTTTAAACTATGGCTACACCTTC; cdr3_aa: CASRLGGGLNYGYTF
j_call: TRBJ1-5; clone_size: NA; d_call: NA; v_call: TRBV30; cdr3_nt: TGTGCCTGGAGTGTGGAAGAGGGGCGGTCCCAGCATTTT; cdr3_aa: CAWSVEEGRSQHF
j_call: TRBJ1-6; clone_size: NA; d_call: NA; v_call: TRBV9; cdr3_nt: TGTGCCAGCAGCGATCGGGCCTGGGATTCACCCCTCCACTTT; cdr3_aa: CASSDRAWDSPLHF
j_call: TRBJ2-7; clone_size: NA; d_call: NA; v_call: TRBV5-1; cdr3_nt: TGCGCCAGCAGCTTGGTAGGGTCCTACGAGCAGTACTTC; cdr3_aa: CASSLVGSYEQYF
j_call: TRBJ1-1; clone_size: few; d_call: NA; v_call: TRBV3-1/TRBV3-2; cdr3_nt: TGTGCCAGCAGCCAAGAATGGGGAGGCACTGAAGCTTTCTTT; cdr3_aa: CASSQEWGGTEAFF
j_call: TRBJ1-1; clone_size: NA; d_call: NA; v_call: TRBV11-3; cdr3_nt: TGTGCCAGCAGCTTGGGTGGGAACACTGAAGCTTTCTTT; cdr3_aa: CASSLGGNTEAFF
j_call: TRBJ2-7; clone_size: NA; d_call: TRBD2; v_call: TRBV2; cdr3_nt: TGTGCCAGCAGGGGGACTAGCGGCTACGAGCAGTACTTC; cdr3_aa: CASRGTSGYEQYF
j_call: TRBJ1-4; clone_size: NA; d_call: TRBD1; v_call: TRBV5-1; cdr3_nt: TGCGCCAGCAGCTCCACAGGGGGAACTAATGAAAAACTGTTTTTT; cdr3_aa: CASSSTGGTNEKLFF
j_call: TRBJ1-2; clone_size: NA; d_call: TRBD1; v_call: TRBV3-1/TRBV3-2; cdr3_nt: TGTGCCAGCAGCGCGGGCCACAGGGGCACTAACTATGGCTACACCTTC; cdr3_aa: CASSAGHRGTNYGYTF
j_call: TRBJ1-3; clone_size: NA; d_call: TRBD1; v_call: TRBV11-2; cdr3_nt: TGTGCCAGCAGCTTAGGGGAGACAGGGGCTGGAAACACCATATATTTT; cdr3_aa: CASSLGETGAGNTIYF
j_call: TRBJ2-7; clone_size: NA; d_call: TRBD2; v_call: TRBV7-2; cdr3_nt: TGTGCCAGCAGAGACGGACTAGCGGGAGGATCAGGGCAGTACTTC; cdr3_aa: CASRDGLAGGSGQYF
j_call: TRBJ2-3; clone_size: NA; d_call: NA; v_call: TRBV4-1; cdr3_nt: TGCGCCAGCAGCCAAGAAGGACAGGCGGGGGATACGCAGTATTTT; cdr3_aa: CASSQEGQAGDTQYF
j_call: TRBJ1-2; clone_size: NA; d_call: NA; v_call: TRBV7-9; cdr3_nt: TGTGCCAGCAGCTTAGTTGCAGGTAGTGGCTACACCTTC; cdr3_aa: CASSLVAGSGYTF
j_call: TRBJ2-1; clone_size: NA; d_call: TRBD2; v_call: TRBV6-2/TRBV6-3; cdr3_nt: TGTGCCAGCAGCTCAGGACTAGTAGGGCCCAATGAGCAGTTCTTC; cdr3_aa: CASSSGLVGPNEQFF
j_call: TRBJ2-1; clone_size: NA; d_call: NA; v_call: TRBV12-5; cdr3_nt: TGTGCTAGTGGTTTGGTAACCAGGGTAGGCGAGCAGTTCTTC; cdr3_aa: CASGLVTRVGEQFF
j_call: TRBJ2-1; clone_size: NA; d_call: NA; v_call: TRBV11-2; cdr3_nt: TGTGCCAGCAGCTTAGGAAACTACAATGAGCAGTTCTTC; cdr3_aa: CASSLGNYNEQFF
j_call: TRBJ2-1; clone_size: once; d_call: NA; v_call: TRBV7-4; cdr3_nt: TGTGCCAGCAGTTCCTGGGAGTTTTCACTCAATGAGCAGTTCTTC; cdr3_aa: CASSSWEFSLNEQFF
j_call: TRBJ1-1; clone_size: NA; d_call: NA; v_call: TRBV3-1/TRBV3-2; cdr3_nt: TGTGCCAGCAGCCAAGGCCCCCCTGAAGCTTTCTTT; cdr3_aa: CASSQGPPEAFF
j_call: TRBJ2-1; clone_size: NA; d_call: NA; v_call: TRBV14; cdr3_nt: TGTGCCAGCAGCCATTCGTTGGGGAGCTCCTACAATGAGCAGTTCTTC; cdr3_aa: CASSHSLGSSYNEQFF
j_call: TRBJ1-2; clone_size: NA; d_call: TRBD1; v_call: TRBV7-2; cdr3_nt: TGTGCCAGCAGGACTTCATCCTCAGGGGGAGCCAACTATGGCTACACCTTC; cdr3_aa: CASRTSSSGGANYGYTF
j_call: TRBJ2-2; clone_size: NA; d_call: NA; v_call: TRBV5-4; cdr3_nt: TGTGCCAGCAGCTTGGGGATACAGGGAGGGACCGGGGAGCTGTTTTTT; cdr3_aa: CASSLGIQGGTGELFF
j_call: TRBJ1-3; clone_size: NA; d_call: NA; v_call: TRBV4-2; cdr3_nt: TGTGCCAGCAACCATAATCAGGCAGCCTCTGGAAACACCATATATTTT; cdr3_aa: CASNHNQAASGNTIYF
j_call: TRBJ2-2; clone_size: NA; d_call: NA; v_call: TRBV12-3/TRBV12-4; cdr3_nt: TGTGCCAGCAGACAGGAGAACACCGGGGAGCTGTTTTTT; cdr3_aa: CASRQENTGELFF
j_call: TRBJ2-6; clone_size: once; d_call: NA; v_call: TRBV7-2; cdr3_nt: TGTGCCAGCAGCTCCCAGGTTGTGGGGGCCAACGTCCTGACTTTC; cdr3_aa: CASSSQVVGANVLTF
j_call: TRBJ1-1; clone_size: NA; d_call: TRBD1; v_call: TRBV30; cdr3_nt: TGTGCCTGGAGTGTACCTACGGGGACAGCTACGGCTGAAGCTTTCTTT; cdr3_aa: CAWSVPTGTATAEAFF
j_call: TRBJ1-2; clone_size: NA; d_call: TRBD1; v_call: TRBV6-4; cdr3_nt: TGTGCCAGCAGTGCTCAACCGGGACAGCCTAACTATGGCTACACCTTC; cdr3_aa: CASSAQPGQPNYGYTF
j_call: TRBJ1-2; clone_size: few; d_call: NA; v_call: TRBV7-9; cdr3_nt: TGTGCCAGCCGAAGGGGCCCGGGCGGACTGAACTATGGCTACACCTTC; cdr3_aa: CASRRGPGGLNYGYTF
j_call: TRBJ2-1; clone_size: NA; d_call: NA; v_call: TRBV19; cdr3_nt: TGTGCCAGTACCACGAGCGGGCACTCCTACAATGAGCAGTTCTTC; cdr3_aa: CASTTSGHSYNEQFF
j_call: TRBJ2-7; clone_size: NA; d_call: TRBD1; v_call: TRBV18; cdr3_nt: TGTGCCAGCTCACCCGGGACAGGGGGTTCCTACGAGCAGTACTTC; cdr3_aa: CASSPGTGGSYEQYF
j_call: TRBJ2-2; clone_size: NA; d_call: NA; v_call: TRBV7-2; cdr3_nt: TGTGCCAGCAGCACATTGACTAGGAGTAGCACCGGGGAGCTGTTTTTT; cdr3_aa: CASSTLTRSSTGELFF
j_call: TRBJ2-1; clone_size: once; d_call: NA; v_call: TRBV1; cdr3_nt: TGCACCAGCAGCCATGACAGGGGGACTAGTAGGTCCTACAATGAGCAGTTCTTC; cdr3_aa: CTSSHDRGTSRSYNEQFF
j_call: TRBJ1-1; clone_size: NA; d_call: NA; v_call: TRBV4-3; cdr3_nt: TGCGCCAGCAGACTTCGGGGGGCCGACCTGAACACTGAAGCTTTCTTT; cdr3_aa: CASRLRGADLNTEAFF
j_call: TRBJ2-2; clone_size: NA; d_call: NA; v_call: TRBV27; cdr3_nt: TGTGCCAGCAAATTCGGCGGGACGAACACCGGGGAGCTGTTTTTT; cdr3_aa: CASKFGGTNTGELFF
j_call: TRBJ1-3; clone_size: few; d_call: NA; v_call: TRBV4-1; cdr3_nt: TGCGCCAGCAGCCAAGAATACTCTGGAAACACCATATATTTT; cdr3_aa: CASSQEYSGNTIYF
j_call: TRBJ1-5; clone_size: once; d_call: NA; v_call: TRBV11-2; cdr3_nt: TGTGCCAGCAGCTCTAACAGGGATCAGCCCCAGCATTTT; cdr3_aa: CASSSNRDQPQHF